The next 2 T cell receptor beta chains were all read from a single sample in a study of PD-1 blockade in classical Hodgkin lymphoma. Time point: cycle 4 day 1 (C4D1), after 5 to 7 weeks of nivolumab. Relapse was seen in all patients after autologous stem cell transplantation, and brentuximab vedotin exposure was variable. Assay: immunoSEQ multiplex PCR; the TCRdb copy retains only in-frame clones and omits some. The sample carries tens of thousands of clones, around 90% recorded once. Sample: peripheral blood mononuclear cells (PBMCs), taken before the fourth cycle of nivolumab. The source is a human donor with classical Hodgkin lymphoma.

The V gene is TRBV28, the J gene TRBJ2-3; TRBD1 agrees at 7 bases. Looked up from germline, CDR1 is MDHEN and CDR2 is SYDVKM. Trimming cost V 6 bases and J 5 bases; bases outside gene matches: 5. The CDR3 is 13 residues long. The CDR3 DNA is TGTGCCAGCAGGCGACAGGGTGTAGATACGCAGTATTTT. Translating it yields CASRRQGVDTQYF. Full variable domain (outside the CDR3, taken from reference TRBV28 and TRBJ2-3): DVKVTQSSRYLVKRTGEKVFLECVQDMDHENMFWYRQDPGLGLRLIYFSYDVKMKEKGDIPEGYSVSREKKERFSLILESASTNQTSMYLCASRRQGVDTQYFGPGTRLTVL.

The CDR3 bases are TGTGCTAGTGCTTCTAAGTCAGGGTTAGGTGAAGCTTTCTTT. This encodes CASASKSGLGEAFF. The chain couples TRBV12-5 to TRBJ1-1; D might be TRBD1 (5 bases). Germline CDR1 and CDR2: LGHNT and FRNRAP. The germline V and J ends were trimmed by 7 bases and 7 bases, with 19 bases remaining between them. The CDR3 spans 14 residues.